This T cell receptor beta chain came from a study of blood T cell repertoires in COVID-19. Turning to the study itself: T cells, B-cell-depleted T cells, or PBMCs supplied cDNA or gDNA.

Germline V gives CDR1 MDHEN, CDR2 SYDVKM. The CDR3 extends over 15 amino acids. V lost 5 bases to trimming and J lost 2 bases; unmatched junction nucleotides: 3. TCRdb's table, derived via immunoSEQ multiplex PCR, lists solely in-frame clones and lacks some. The sample carries around 62,000 clones, over 75% recorded once. Sequencing was carried out using peripheral blood. The V call is TRBV28, the J call TRBJ2-1, with 10 nucleotides matching TRBD1. This receptor was obtained from a woman aged 55-70 years with acute or convalescent COVID-19. CDR3 amino acids: CASSPGTGAYNEQFF. The CDR3 DNA follows: TGTGCCAGCAGTCCCGGGACAGGGGCCTACAATGAGCAGTTCTTC.